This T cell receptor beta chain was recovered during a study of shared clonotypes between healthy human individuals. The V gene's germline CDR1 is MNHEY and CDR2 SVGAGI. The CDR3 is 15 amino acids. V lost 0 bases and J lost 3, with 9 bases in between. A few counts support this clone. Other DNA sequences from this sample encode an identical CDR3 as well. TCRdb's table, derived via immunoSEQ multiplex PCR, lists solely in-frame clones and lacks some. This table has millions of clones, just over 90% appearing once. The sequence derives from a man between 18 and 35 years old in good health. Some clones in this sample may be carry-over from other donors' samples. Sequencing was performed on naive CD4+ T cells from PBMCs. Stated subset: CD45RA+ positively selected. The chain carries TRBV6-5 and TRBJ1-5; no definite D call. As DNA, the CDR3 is TGTGCCAGCAGTTACTCTTTCGGCAACAATCAGCCCCAGCATTTT. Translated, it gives CASSYSFGNNQPQHF.